One sample yielded the 27 T cell receptor beta chains listed below, sequenced in a study of shared clonotypes between healthy human individuals. TCRdb's table, derived via immunoSEQ multiplex PCR, lists solely in-frame clones and lacks some. The sample carries approximately 2.3 million clones, over 90% recorded once. The sample taken for sequencing was naive CD4+ T cells from PBMCs. Subset given: CD45RA+ positively selected. The receptors were gathered from a man younger than 30 in good health. Some clones in this sample may be carry-over from other donors' samples.

The chain is built from TRBV28 and TRBJ2-1; 9 nucleotides agree with TRBD2. The CDR3 runs 14 residues. Germline V gives CDR1 MDHEN, CDR2 SYDVKM. V trimming: 7 bases; J trimming: 2 bases; junction bases outside the gene matches: 3. As DNA, the CDR3 is TGTGCCAGCACCCTAGCGGGACCCTACAATGAGCAGTTCTTC. Protein product: CASTLAGPYNEQFF.

This chain uses TRBV5-1 with TRBJ1-4; 8 bases are a match to TRBD1. Germline values: CDR1 SGHRS, CDR2 YFSETQ. The CDR3 totals 16 residues. Germline trimming cut 4 bases from V and 7 bases from J; bases unmatched to any gene: 12. CDR3 residues: CASSPNRPGGGEKLFF. CDR3 DNA sequence: TGCGCCAGCAGCCCGAACCGTCCAGGGGGCGGTGAAAAACTGTTTTTT.

The V gene is TRBV11-3, the J gene TRBJ2-1; D is possibly TRBD2 (5 bases). CDR1 is SGHNT and CDR2 is YENEEA in the germline V gene. Trimming removed 5 bases at V and 2 bases at J, with 13 bases between. This CDR3 is 15 amino acids long. Here the CDR3 reads CASSPGMRAYNEQFF. DNA of the CDR3: TGTGCCAGCAGCCCGGGTATGAGGGCCTACAATGAGCAGTTCTTC.

V is TRBV5-1 and J is TRBJ2-2; D gene ambiguous. V was trimmed by 3 bases and J by 0 bases, leaving 12 bases between them. The germline V gene has CDR1 SGHRS and CDR2 YFSETQ. This CDR3 is 16 amino acids long. This CDR3 is CASSSPTGPNTGELFF. The CDR3 nucleotides read TGCGCCAGCAGCTCCCCAACGGGTCCGAACACCGGGGAGCTGTTTTTT.

This sequence joins TRBV6-5 and TRBJ1-4, with D uncertain. Per germline, CDR1 MNHEY and CDR2 SVGAGI. This CDR3 contains 16 residues. V lost 0 bases and J 1 base, leaving 9 bases between the germline ends. The CDR3 loop is CASSYSIGRTNEKLFF. The CDR3 DNA sequence: TGTGCCAGCAGTTACTCAATTGGGAGAACTAATGAAAAACTGTTTTTT.

The chain joins TRBV11-3 to TRBJ2-5; the match to TRBD2 covers 8 bases. Trimming at V came to 5 bases and at J to 4 bases, leaving 12 bases not matched to a gene. The CDR3 is 16 residues long. Looked up from germline, CDR1 is SGHNT and CDR2 is YENEEA. CDR3 sequence: CASSKAGGGRRETQYF. The CDR3 bases are TGTGCCAGCAGCAAAGCCGGGGGGGGTCGTAGAGAGACCCAGTACTTC.

V is TRBV4-3 and J is TRBJ1-4; D may be TRBD1 (6 bases). V was cut by 2 bases and J by 7 bases, with 20 bases left in between. This CDR3 has 17 amino acids. Germline V gene sequence: CDR1 LGHNA, CDR2 YSLEER. The CDR3 nucleotides are TGCGCCAGCAGCCAAATGGGGGGGCCGGGAACTGCTGAAAAACTGTTTTTT. Amino acid sequence: CASSQMGGPGTAEKLFF.

This chain links TRBV7-3 with TRBJ1-1; D may be TRBD1 (5 bases). V was trimmed by 3 bases and J by 7 bases, leaving 15 bases between them. In germline, CDR1 is SGHTA, CDR2 FQGTGA. The length of the CDR3 is 14 residues. The CDR3 sequence: CASSFQSGMSEAFF. CDR3 bases: TGTGCCAGCAGCTTCCAATCAGGGATGAGTGAAGCTTTCTTT.

V gene TRBV2 combines with J gene TRBJ2-5; no definite D call. Germline loops: CDR1 SNHLY, CDR2 FYNNEI. The CDR3 sequence is 14 residues long. Between the trimmed V and J ends, which lost 6 bases and 0 bases, there was a span of 11 bases. The CDR3, as DNA: TGTGCCAGCAGGCCTCCGGGCCACCAAGAGACCCAGTACTTC. Protein product: CASRPPGHQETQYF.

This chain joins TRBV7-2 and TRBJ2-1, with D uncertain. This CDR3 comprises 15 residues. Trimming shortened V by 7 bases and J by 0 bases, and 13 bases separated the two germline ends. Germline V gene lookup returns CDR1 SGHTA and CDR2 FQGNSA. CDR3 in DNA: TGTGCCAGCATGCTGACAAGAAACTCCTACAATGAGCAGTTCTTC. Its protein is CASMLTRNSYNEQFF.

The V call is TRBV21-1, the J call TRBJ1-2; the D segment call TRBD1 is taken from the table without a DNA check. TRBV21-1 is recorded as a pseudogene. CDR3 length: 16 amino acids. CDR3 sequence reads: CASSNLVKDRSYGYTF. In nucleotides, the CDR3 is TGTGCCAGCAGCAATCTAGTTAAGGACAGATCCTATGGCTACACCTTC.

The genes are TRBV19 and TRBJ1-2; 8 positions match TRBD1. Trimming removed 6 bases from V and 4 bases from J; junction bases left unmatched: 7. The CDR3 sequence is 14 residues long. Per germline, CDR1 LNHDA and CDR2 SQIVND (reference sequence). CDR3 bases: TGTGCCAGTAGGCAACAGGGGGAGGCCTATGGCTACACCTTC. It specifies CASRQQGEAYGYTF.

This chain uses TRBV6-5 with TRBJ2-5; 7 bases agree with TRBD1. This CDR3 region has 14 residues. Unmatched junction bases numbered 6, after V lost 4 bases and J lost 4 bases. Germline V lookup: CDR1 MNHEY, CDR2 SVGAGI. CDR3 sequence reads: CASSSRQGTETQYF. CDR3 in DNA: TGTGCCAGCAGTTCAAGACAGGGCACAGAGACCCAGTACTTC.

The V call is TRBV7-3, the J call TRBJ2-2, with D possibly TRBD2 on 6 matching bases. Trimming pared 5 bases from V and 7 bases from J, leaving 20 bases between. The CDR3 is 16 amino acids. The germline CDR1 and CDR2 sequences are SGHTA and FQGTGA. For the CDR3, the DNA is TGTGCCAGCAGCGACCTGCCGACTCCCGGGGGCGGGGAGCTGTTTTTT. Protein: CASSDLPTPGGGELFF.

V gene TRBV16 combines with J gene TRBJ1-1; a possible D gene is TRBD1 (5 bases). In germline, CDR1 is KGHSY, CDR2 FQNENV. V was shortened by 4 bases and J by 1 base, with 16 bases between the two germline ends. The CDR3 loop spans 16 amino acids. DNA for the CDR3: TGTGCCAGCAGCCCCCAAGCTGTGACAGCGAACACTGAAGCTTTCTTT. Translating gives CASSPQAVTANTEAFF.

This CDR3 reads CASSLGGIRNTGELFF. The CDR3 region has the DNA TGTGCCAGCTCACTTGGGGGCATAAGGAACACCGGGGAGCTGTTTTTT. The genes are TRBV18 and TRBJ2-2, with a possible D match to TRBD1 (6 bases). Germline V gives CDR1 KGHSH, CDR2 LQKENI. With 4 bases removed from V and 1 base from J, the gap between germline ends came to 13 bases. This CDR3 is built from 16 residues.

The rearrangement joins TRBV15 to TRBJ1-3; possible D gene TRBD1, 5 bases. The CDR3 consists of 15 residues. Trimming stripped 7 bases from V and 1 base from J, with 14 bases between. Germline lookup yields CDR1 LNHNV and CDR2 YYDKDF (reference sequence). The chain's CDR3 is CATTPGRASGNTIYF. The CDR3 DNA reads as TGTGCCACCACCCCCGGCAGGGCATCTGGAAACACCATATATTTT.

Comments on this clone: This CDR3 fails to terminate in the conserved phenylalanine or tryptophan, so it likely reflects a read error. The chain is built from TRBV9 and TRBJ1-2; D is uncertain. V was pared by 3 bases and J by 3 bases, with 12 bases between. Germline loops: CDR1 SGDLS, CDR2 YYNGEE. The CDR3 has 14 amino acids. CDR3 residues: CASSGAYGDYGYTL. The CDR3 nucleotides are TGTGCCAGCAGCGGGGCATACGGGGACTATGGCTACACCCTC.

This chain uses TRBV7-2 with TRBJ2-1; 8 bases align to TRBD2. Per germline, CDR1 SGHTA and CDR2 FQGNSA. This CDR3 comprises 13 residues. Trimming cost V 8 bases and J 3 bases; bases outside gene matches: 3. CDR3 sequence (DNA): TGTGCCAGCGTAGCGGGAATCTACAATGAGCAGTTCTTC. Its translation is CASVAGIYNEQFF.

V and J are TRBV30 and TRBJ2-7, with D perhaps TRBD2 (6 bases). Germline values: CDR1 GTSNPN, CDR2 SVGIG (reference sequence). The CDR3 is 14 residues long. With 2 bases removed from V and 0 bases from J, the gap between germline ends came to 11 bases. The CDR3 DNA reads as TGTGCCTGGAGTCCAACGGGGGTCTCCTACGAGCAGTACTTC. Protein product: CAWSPTGVSYEQYF. The variable domain in full, with the rest retrieved from reference TRBV30 and TRBJ2-7, is SQTIHQWPATLVQPVGSPLSLECTVEGTSNPNLYWYRQAAGRGLQLLFYSVGIGQISSEVPQNLSASRPQDRQFILSSKKLLLSDSGFYLCAWSPTGVSYEQYFGPGTRLTVT.

On this clone itself: At the DNA level, this CDR3 is encoded by other sequences in the same sample as well. The rearrangement uses TRBV11-2 and TRBJ1-2; no clear D. Trimming took off 3 bases at V and 0 bases at J, with 8 bases between the two ends. The germline V gene encodes CDR1 SGHAT and CDR2 FQNNGV. CDR3 size: 14 residues. The CDR3, as DNA: TGTGCCAGCAGCTTGGCCGGGGCTAACTATGGCTACACCTTC. It codes for CASSLAGANYGYTF.

V is TRBV2 and J is TRBJ2-3; the D is unclear. The CDR3 totals 16 residues. The ends were cut back, 1 base at V and 3 bases at J, with 14 bases in the middle. Germline values: CDR1 SNHLY, CDR2 FYNNEI. Written as DNA, the CDR3 is TGTGCCAGCAGTGAAGAGCCAGGTATAGGGACAGATACGCAGTATTTT. Its translation: CASSEEPGIGTDTQYF.

This sequence joins TRBV10-3 and TRBJ1-1; 7 bases are shared with TRBD1. CDR1 is ENHRY, CDR2 SYGVKD, per germline. The CDR3 runs 14 residues. V gave up 8 bases and J gave up 6 bases; unmatched junction bases: 12. CDR3 sequence: CAIGRDRAGAEAFF. The CDR3 coding sequence is TGTGCCATCGGCCGAGACAGGGCAGGGGCTGAAGCTTTCTTT.

The rearrangement joins TRBV5-1 to TRBJ2-7, with D possibly matching TRBD1 (5 bases). CDR1 and CDR2 (germline): SGHRS, YFSETQ. The CDR3 is made up of 16 amino acids. Between the trimmed V and J ends, which lost 3 bases and 2 bases, there was a span of 18 bases. The CDR3 coding sequence is TGCGCCAGCAGCTCCAGCAGGGTCCGAACTACCTACGAGCAGTACTTC. This codes for CASSSSRVRTTYEQYF.

The gene calls are TRBV11-1 and TRBJ2-3; no definite D call. The CDR3 runs to 15 residues. Germline V CDR1 and CDR2: SGHAT, FQDESV (reference sequence). Trimming took off 0 bases at V and 11 bases at J, with 18 bases between the two ends. CDR3 in DNA: TGTGCCAGCAGCTTAGCTCGACAAGCCCCCCGAGGGCAGTATTTT. As protein: CASSLARQAPRGQYF.

This clone was recorded only once. This chain joins TRBV6-1 and TRBJ1-5; D is unresolved. Germline V CDR1 and CDR2: MNHNS, SASEGT. V lost 3 bases to trimming and J lost 7 bases, with 13 bases between them. This CDR3 is 14 amino acids long. CDR3 sequence (DNA): TGTGCCAGCAGTGACGGAACAGTAGCACAGCCCCAGCATTTT. Protein sequence: CASSDGTVAQPQHF.

The CDR3 sequence: CASAGTLNTEAFF. CDR3 sequence (DNA): TGTGCCAGCGCTGGGACGTTGAACACTGAAGCTTTCTTT. The J gene is TRBJ1-1, the V gene TRBV2; a possible D gene is TRBD1 (5 bases). Trimming took off 8 bases at V and 0 bases at J, with 10 bases between the two ends. The CDR3 contains 13 residues. Germline values: CDR1 SNHLY, CDR2 FYNNEI.